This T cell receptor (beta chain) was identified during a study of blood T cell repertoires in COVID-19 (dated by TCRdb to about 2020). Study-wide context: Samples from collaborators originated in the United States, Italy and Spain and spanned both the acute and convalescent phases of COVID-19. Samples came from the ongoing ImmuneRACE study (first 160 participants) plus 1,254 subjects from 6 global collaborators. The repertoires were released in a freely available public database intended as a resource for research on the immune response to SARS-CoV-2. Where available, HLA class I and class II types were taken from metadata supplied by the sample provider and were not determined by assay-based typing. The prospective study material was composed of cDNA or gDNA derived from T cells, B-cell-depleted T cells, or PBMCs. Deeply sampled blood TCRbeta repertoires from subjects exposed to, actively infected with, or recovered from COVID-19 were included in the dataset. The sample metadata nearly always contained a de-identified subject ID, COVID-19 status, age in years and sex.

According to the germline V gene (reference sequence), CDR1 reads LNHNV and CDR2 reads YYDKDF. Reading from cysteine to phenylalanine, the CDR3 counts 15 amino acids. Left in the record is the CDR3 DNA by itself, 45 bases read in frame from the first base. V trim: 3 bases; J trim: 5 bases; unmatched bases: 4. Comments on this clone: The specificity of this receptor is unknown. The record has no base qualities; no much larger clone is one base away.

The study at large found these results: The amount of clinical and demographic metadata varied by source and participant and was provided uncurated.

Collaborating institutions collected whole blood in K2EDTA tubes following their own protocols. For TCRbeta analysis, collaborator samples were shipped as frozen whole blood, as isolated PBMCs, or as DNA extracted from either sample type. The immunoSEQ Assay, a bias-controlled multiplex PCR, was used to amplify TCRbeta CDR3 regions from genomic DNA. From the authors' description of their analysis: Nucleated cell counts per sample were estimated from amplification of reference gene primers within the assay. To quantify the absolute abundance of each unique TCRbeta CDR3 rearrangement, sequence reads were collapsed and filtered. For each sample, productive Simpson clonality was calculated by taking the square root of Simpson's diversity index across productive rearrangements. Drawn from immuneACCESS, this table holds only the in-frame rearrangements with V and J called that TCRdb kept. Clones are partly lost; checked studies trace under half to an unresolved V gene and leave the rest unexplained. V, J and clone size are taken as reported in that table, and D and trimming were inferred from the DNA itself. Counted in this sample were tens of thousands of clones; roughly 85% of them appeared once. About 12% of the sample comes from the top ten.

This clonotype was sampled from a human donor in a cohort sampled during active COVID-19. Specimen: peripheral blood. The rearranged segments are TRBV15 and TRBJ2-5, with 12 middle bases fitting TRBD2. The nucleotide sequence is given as TGTGCCACCAGCAGCGGACTAGCGGGATGGGAGACCCAGTACTTC. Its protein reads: CATSSGLAGWETQYF.